This T cell receptor beta chain was identified during a study of response to subunit inactivated influenza vaccine. V lost 2 bases, J lost 3 bases, and 8 bases stayed unmatched. The CDR3 has 16 amino acids. The germline CDR1 and CDR2 sequences are LNHNV and YYDKDF (reference sequence). Points from the study as a whole: Each seasonal influenza vaccination recruits few new T cells, the authors suggested.

This clonotype was recorded many times. What it binds is unknown. TCRdb passed the RT-PCR reads through MiXCR, listing each CDR3 protein once. The sample includes a few hundred thousand distinct CDR3 sequences, about 14% of them seen just once. The TCR sequence derives from a man in his fifties who received an inactivated influenza vaccine. The V call is TRBV15, the J call TRBJ2-7; 9 positions match TRBD1. The sequencing used PBMCs from blood, collected 11 to 12 days after vaccination. CDR3 sequence: CATSRTRDREFYEQYF. The CDR3 bases are TGTGCCACCAGCAGAACCCGGGACAGGGAATTCTACGAGCAGTACTTC.